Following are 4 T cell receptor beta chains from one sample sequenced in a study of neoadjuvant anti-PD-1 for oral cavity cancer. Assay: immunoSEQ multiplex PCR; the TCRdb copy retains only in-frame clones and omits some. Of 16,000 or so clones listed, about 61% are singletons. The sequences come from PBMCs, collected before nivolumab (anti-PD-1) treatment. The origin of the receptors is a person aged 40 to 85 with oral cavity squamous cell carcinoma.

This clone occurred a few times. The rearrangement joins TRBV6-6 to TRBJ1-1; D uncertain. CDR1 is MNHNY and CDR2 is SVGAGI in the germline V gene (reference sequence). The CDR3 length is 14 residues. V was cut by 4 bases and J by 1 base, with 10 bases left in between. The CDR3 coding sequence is TGTGCCAGCAGTTTCGCGGGAACGAACACTGAAGCTTTCTTT. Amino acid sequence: CASSFAGTNTEAFF.

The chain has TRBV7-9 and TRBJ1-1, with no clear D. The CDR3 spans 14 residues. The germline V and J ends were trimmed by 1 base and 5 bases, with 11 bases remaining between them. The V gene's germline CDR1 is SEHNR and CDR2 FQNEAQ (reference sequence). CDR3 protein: CASSLDSPRTEAFF. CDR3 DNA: TGTGCCAGCAGCTTAGACAGCCCCCGGACTGAAGCTTTCTTT.

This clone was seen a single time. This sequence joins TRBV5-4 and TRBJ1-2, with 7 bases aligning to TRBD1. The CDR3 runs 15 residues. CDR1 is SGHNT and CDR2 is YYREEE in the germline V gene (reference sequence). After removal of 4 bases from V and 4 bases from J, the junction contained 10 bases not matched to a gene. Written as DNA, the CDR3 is TGTGCCAGCAGCCCGGGTCTGGGGACAGTCTATGGCTACACCTTC. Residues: CASSPGLGTVYGYTF. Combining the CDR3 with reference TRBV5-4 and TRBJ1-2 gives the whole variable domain ETGVTQSPTHLIKTRGQQVTLRCSSQSGHNTVSWYQQALGQGPQFIFQYYREEENGRGNFPPRFSGLQFPNYSSELNVNALELDDSALYLCASSPGLGTVYGYTFGSGTRLTVV.

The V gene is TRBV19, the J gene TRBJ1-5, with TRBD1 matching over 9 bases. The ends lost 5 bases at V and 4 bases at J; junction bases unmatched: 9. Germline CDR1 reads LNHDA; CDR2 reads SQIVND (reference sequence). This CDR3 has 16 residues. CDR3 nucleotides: TGTGCCAGTAGTTTCCGGACAGGGGAGAGGAATCAGCCCCAGCATTTT. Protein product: CASSFRTGERNQPQHF. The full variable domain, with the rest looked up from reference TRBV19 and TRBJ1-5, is DGGITQSPKYLFRKEGQNVTLSCEQNLNHDAMYWYRQDPGQGLRLIYYSQIVNDFQKGDIAEGYSVSREKKESFPLTVTSAQKNPTAFYLCASSFRTGERNQPQHFGDGTRLSIL.